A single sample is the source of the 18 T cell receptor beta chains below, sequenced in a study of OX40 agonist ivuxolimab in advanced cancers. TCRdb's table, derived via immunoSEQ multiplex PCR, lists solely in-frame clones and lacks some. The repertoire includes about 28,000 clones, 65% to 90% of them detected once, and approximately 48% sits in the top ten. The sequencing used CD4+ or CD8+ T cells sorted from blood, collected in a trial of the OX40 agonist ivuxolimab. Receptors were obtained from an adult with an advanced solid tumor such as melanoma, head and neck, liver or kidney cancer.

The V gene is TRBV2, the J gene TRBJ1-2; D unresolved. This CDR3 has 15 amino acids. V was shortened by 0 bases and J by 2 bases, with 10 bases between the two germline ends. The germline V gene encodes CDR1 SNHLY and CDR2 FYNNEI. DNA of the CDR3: TGTGCCAGCAGTGAAGCCCCGGCACAGAACTATGGCTACACCTTC. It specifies CASSEAPAQNYGYTF.

The CDR3 DNA sequence: TGTGCCAGCAGAGGTTGGAATACCATGAACACTGAAGCTTTCTTT. This gives the protein CASRGWNTMNTEAFF. The V call is TRBV6-6, the J call TRBJ1-1; D is unresolved. The germline V gene encodes CDR1 MNHNY and CDR2 SVGAGI (reference sequence). V dropped 6 bases and J dropped 0 bases, with 14 bases sitting between them. The CDR3 loop spans 15 amino acids.

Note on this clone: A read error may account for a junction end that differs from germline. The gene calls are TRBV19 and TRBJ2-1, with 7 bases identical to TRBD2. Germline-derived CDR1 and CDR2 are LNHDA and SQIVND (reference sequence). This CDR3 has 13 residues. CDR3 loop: CASISPAGGFPVF. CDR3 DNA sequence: TGTGCCAGTATCTCCCCCGCCGGGGGGTTCCCGGTCTTC.

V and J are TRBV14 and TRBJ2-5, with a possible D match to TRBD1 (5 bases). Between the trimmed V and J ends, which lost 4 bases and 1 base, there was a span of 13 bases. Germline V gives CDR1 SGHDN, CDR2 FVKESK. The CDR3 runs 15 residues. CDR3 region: CASSRFLGAQETQYF. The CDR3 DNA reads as TGTGCCAGCAGCCGTTTTTTAGGGGCCCAAGAGACCCAGTACTTC.

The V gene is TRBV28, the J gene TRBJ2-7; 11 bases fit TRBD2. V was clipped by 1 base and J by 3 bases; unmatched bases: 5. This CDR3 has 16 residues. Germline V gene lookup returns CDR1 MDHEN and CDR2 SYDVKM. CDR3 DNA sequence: TGTGCCAGCAGTTTATCTAGCGGGGGGTCTCACTACGAGCAGTACTTC. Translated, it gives CASSLSSGGSHYEQYF.

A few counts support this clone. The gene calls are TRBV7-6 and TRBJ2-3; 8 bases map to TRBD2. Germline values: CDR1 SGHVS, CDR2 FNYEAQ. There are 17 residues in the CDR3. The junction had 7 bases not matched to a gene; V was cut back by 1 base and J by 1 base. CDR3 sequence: CASSLEPLTSGTDTQYF. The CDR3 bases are TGTGCCAGCAGCTTAGAACCCCTGACTAGCGGCACAGATACGCAGTATTTT.

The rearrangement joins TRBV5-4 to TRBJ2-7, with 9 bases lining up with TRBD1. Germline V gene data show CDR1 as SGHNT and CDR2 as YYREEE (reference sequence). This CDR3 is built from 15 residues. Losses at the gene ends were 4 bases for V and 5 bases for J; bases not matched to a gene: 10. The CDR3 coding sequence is TGTGCCAGCAGCCGACAGGGGGGAAAGGGTCACGAGCAGTACTTC. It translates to CASSRQGGKGHEQYF.

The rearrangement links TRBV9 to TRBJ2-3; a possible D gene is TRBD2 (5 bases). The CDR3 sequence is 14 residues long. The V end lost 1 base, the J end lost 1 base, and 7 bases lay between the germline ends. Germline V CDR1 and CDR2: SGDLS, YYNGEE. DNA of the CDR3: TGTGCCAGCAGCGTATCGCGGGGCACAGATACGCAGTATTTT. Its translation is CASSVSRGTDTQYF.

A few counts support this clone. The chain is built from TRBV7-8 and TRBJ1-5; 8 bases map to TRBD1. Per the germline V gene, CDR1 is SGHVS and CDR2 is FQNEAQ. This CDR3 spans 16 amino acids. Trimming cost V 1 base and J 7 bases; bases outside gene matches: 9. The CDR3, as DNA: TGTGCCAGCAGCTTAGATCGGACAGGGACTTTCCAGCCCCAGCATTTT. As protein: CASSLDRTGTFQPQHF.

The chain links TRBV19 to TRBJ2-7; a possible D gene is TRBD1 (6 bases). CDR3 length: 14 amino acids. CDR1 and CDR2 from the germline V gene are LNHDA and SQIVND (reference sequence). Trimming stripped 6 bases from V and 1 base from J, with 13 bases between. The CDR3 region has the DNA TGTGCCAGTAGCGTCTCAGGACAGTCCTACGAGCAGTACTTC. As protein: CASSVSGQSYEQYF.

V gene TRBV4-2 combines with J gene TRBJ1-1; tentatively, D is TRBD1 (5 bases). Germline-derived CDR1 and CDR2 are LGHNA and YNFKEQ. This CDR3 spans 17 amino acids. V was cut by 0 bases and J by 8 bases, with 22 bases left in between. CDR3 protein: CASSQDWAGGVDPEAFF. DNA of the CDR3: TGTGCCAGCAGCCAAGATTGGGCGGGGGGGGTTGATCCCGAAGCTTTCTTT.

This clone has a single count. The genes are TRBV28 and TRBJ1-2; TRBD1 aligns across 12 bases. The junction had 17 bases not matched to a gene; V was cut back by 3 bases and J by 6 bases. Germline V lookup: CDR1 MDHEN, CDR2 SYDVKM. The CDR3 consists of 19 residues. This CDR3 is CASSFSPSHPGQGAHGYTF. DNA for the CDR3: TGTGCCAGCAGTTTTTCGCCCTCCCATCCGGGACAGGGGGCGCATGGCTACACCTTC.

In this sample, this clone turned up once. The DNA for the CDR3 is TGCGCCAGCAGCTTGGGGTTGGGGTACAGGGCCACTGAAGCTTTCTTT. Translation gives CASSLGLGYRATEAFF. The rearrangement joins TRBV5-1 to TRBJ1-1, with D maybe TRBD1 (6 bases). The CDR3 is 16 residues long. The V end lost 0 bases, the J end lost 4 bases, and 16 bases lay between the germline ends. The germline CDR1 and CDR2 sequences are SGHRS and YFSETQ.

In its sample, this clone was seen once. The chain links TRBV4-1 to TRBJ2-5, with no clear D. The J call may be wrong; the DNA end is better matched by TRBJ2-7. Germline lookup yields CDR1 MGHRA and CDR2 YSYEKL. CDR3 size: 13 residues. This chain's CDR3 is CASSQGGTYEQYF. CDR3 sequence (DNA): TGCGCCAGCAGCCAAGGCGGCACCTACGAGCAGTACTTC.

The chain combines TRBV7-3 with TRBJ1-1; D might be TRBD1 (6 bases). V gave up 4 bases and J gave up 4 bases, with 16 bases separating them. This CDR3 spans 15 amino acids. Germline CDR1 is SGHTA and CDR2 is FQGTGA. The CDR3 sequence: CASSYRVEWSTEAFF. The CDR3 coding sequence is TGTGCCAGCAGCTACAGGGTAGAGTGGTCCACTGAAGCTTTCTTT.

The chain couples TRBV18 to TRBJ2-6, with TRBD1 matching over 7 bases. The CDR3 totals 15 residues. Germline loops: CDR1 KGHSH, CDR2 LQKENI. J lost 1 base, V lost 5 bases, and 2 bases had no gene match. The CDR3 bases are TGTGCCAGCTCATTGGGACAGTCTGGGGCCAACGTCCTGACTTTC. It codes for CASSLGQSGANVLTF.

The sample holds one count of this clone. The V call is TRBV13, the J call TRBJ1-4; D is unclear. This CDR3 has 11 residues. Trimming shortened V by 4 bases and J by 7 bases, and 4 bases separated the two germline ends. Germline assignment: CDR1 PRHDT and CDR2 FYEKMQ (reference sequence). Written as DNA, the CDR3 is TGTGCCAGCAGCTCGAGTGAAAAACTGTTTTTT. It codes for CASSSSEKLFF.

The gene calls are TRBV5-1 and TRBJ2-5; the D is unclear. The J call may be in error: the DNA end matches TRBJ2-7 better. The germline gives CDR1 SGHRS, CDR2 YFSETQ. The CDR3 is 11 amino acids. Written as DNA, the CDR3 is TGCGCCAGCAGCTCCTACTACGAGCAGTACTTC. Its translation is CASSSYYEQYF.